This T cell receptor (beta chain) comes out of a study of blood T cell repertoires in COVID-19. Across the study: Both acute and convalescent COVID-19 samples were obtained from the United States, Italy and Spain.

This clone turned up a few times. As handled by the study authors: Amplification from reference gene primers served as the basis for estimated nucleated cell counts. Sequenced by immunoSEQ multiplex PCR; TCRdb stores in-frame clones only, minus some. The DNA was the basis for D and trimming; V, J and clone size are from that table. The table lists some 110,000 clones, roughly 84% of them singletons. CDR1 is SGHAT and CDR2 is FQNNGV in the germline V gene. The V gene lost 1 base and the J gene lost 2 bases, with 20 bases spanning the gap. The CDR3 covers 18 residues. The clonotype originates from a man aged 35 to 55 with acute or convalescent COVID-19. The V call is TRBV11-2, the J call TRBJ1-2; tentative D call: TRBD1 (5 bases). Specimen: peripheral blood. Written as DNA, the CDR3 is TGTGCCAGCAGCTTAGTGGGAGGCCCCAGGGTTGGAAACTATGGCTACACCTTC. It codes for CASSLVGGPRVGNYGYTF.